Listed here are 13 T cell receptor beta chains from one sample, sequenced in a study of control samples from healthy donors and cancer patients. The table came from immunoSEQ multiplex PCR; TCRdb's copy has only in-frame clones and leaves some out. The sample contains about 50,000 clones, over 90% of which appear only once. Sequencing used PBMCs. Receptor source: a woman in her forties or fifties with head and neck cancer.

CDR3 in amino acids: CASSLRDPGTNTEAFF. Here the CDR3 DNA reads TGTGCCAGCTCACTCAGGGACCCCGGGACGAACACTGAAGCTTTCTTT. The chain combines TRBV18 with TRBJ1-1; tentatively, D is TRBD1 (5 bases). This CDR3 contains 16 residues. Trimming stripped 4 bases from V and 1 base from J, with 16 bases between. In germline, CDR1 is KGHSH, CDR2 LQKENI.

The genes are TRBV7-2 and TRBJ2-5, with TRBD1 identical over 7 bases. V trimming: 5 bases; J trimming: 5 bases; junction bases outside the gene matches: 5. This CDR3 has 13 amino acids. CDR1 and CDR2 from the germline V gene are SGHTA and FQGNSA. Here the CDR3 DNA reads TGTGCCAGCAGCGTAGGGGGCGTGGAGACCCAGTACTTC. It is translated as CASSVGGVETQYF. Full variable domain (remainder filled in from reference TRBV7-2 and TRBJ2-5): GAGVSQSPSNKVTEKGKDVELRCDPISGHTALYWYRQSLGQGLEFLIYFQGNSAPDKSGLPSDRFSAERTGGSVSTLTIQRTQQEDSAVYLCASSVGGVETQYFGPGTRLLVL.

The chain couples TRBV5-4 to TRBJ2-7, with 11 bases matching TRBD2. Germline loops: CDR1 SGHNT, CDR2 YYREEE (reference sequence). The CDR3 extends over 15 amino acids. V shed 2 bases and J 3 bases; nucleotides not matched to a gene: 4. CDR3 residues: CASSFGTSGYYEQYF. In DNA, the CDR3 is TGTGCCAGCAGCTTCGGGACTAGCGGATACTACGAGCAGTACTTC.

CDR3 DNA: TGTGCCAGCGCCCATACTGTAGGGGATCAGCCCCAGCATTTT. Its protein is CASAHTVGDQPQHF. This chain connects TRBV6-5 to TRBJ1-5, with a possible D match to TRBD1 (5 bases). V was cut by 8 bases and J by 5 bases, with 16 bases left in between. This CDR3 has 14 residues. Germline values: CDR1 MNHEY, CDR2 SVGAGI.

The chain links TRBV24-1 to TRBJ2-5; 7 bases are shared with TRBD1. CDR1 and CDR2 (germline): KGHDR, SFDVKD. With V trimmed by 5 bases and J by 6 bases, 2 bases remained unmatched. This CDR3 is 12 amino acids long. CDR3 in amino acids: CATSGRGKTQYF. The CDR3 bases are TGTGCCACCAGTGGCAGGGGGAAGACCCAGTACTTC.

This sequence joins TRBV27 and TRBJ1-2; 8 bases fit TRBD1. CDR1 and CDR2 (germline): MNHEY, SMNVEV (reference sequence). The CDR3 runs to 14 residues. J was trimmed by 10 bases and V by 6 bases; bases with no gene match: 13. CDR3 coding DNA: TGTGCCAGCAGCACCGGGACAGGTGAAGGATTCTACACCTTC. It is translated as CASSTGTGEGFYTF.

The V and J genes are TRBV7-2 and TRBJ2-2; TRBD1 might be the D (6 bases). V gave up 2 bases and J gave up 7 bases, with 26 bases separating them. CDR3 length equals 19 residues. The germline V gene encodes CDR1 SGHTA and CDR2 FQGNSA. The DNA for the CDR3 is TGTGCCAGCAGCTTATCGGGACAATGGTTTCGGACAAACGGCGGGGAGCTGTTTTTT. This gives the protein CASSLSGQWFRTNGGELFF.

This chain links TRBV28 with TRBJ2-5, with D perhaps TRBD1 (6 bases). The CDR3 totals 11 residues. Trimming took 8 bases from V and 4 from J, leaving 8 bases between them. The V gene's germline CDR1 is MDHEN and CDR2 SYDVKM. The CDR3 here is CASQGRETQYF. CDR3 nucleotides: TGTGCCAGCCAGGGGAGAGAGACCCAGTACTTC. Drawing the rest from reference TRBV28 and TRBJ2-5, the complete variable domain is DVKVTQSSRYLVKRTGEKVFLECVQDMDHENMFWYRQDPGLGLRLIYFSYDVKMKEKGDIPEGYSVSREKKERFSLILESASTNQTSMYLCASQGRETQYFGPGTRLLVL.

The V and J genes are TRBV18 and TRBJ2-1; TRBD1 agrees at 8 bases. The J segment lost 9 bases and the V segment lost 4 bases, leaving 8 bases of the junction unmatched. The CDR3 is made up of 14 amino acids. The V gene's germline CDR1 is KGHSH and CDR2 LQKENI. The CDR3 sequence is CASSLGQVASEQFF. Written as DNA, the CDR3 is TGTGCCAGCTCACTGGGACAGGTAGCTTCTGAGCAGTTCTTC. The entire variable domain, with the rest obtained from reference TRBV18 and TRBJ2-1, is as follows: NAGVMQNPRHLVRRRGQEARLRCSPMKGHSHVYWYRQLPEEGLKFMVYLQKENIIDESGMPKERFSAEFPKEGPSILRIQQVVRGDSAAYFCASSLGQVASEQFFGPGTRLTVL.

V gene TRBV6-5 combines with J gene TRBJ1-5, with D possibly matching TRBD1 (5 bases). Germline CDR1 and CDR2: MNHEY and SVGAGI. V lost 5 bases to trimming and J lost 1 base, with 9 bases between them. The CDR3 spans 14 residues. For the CDR3, the DNA is TGTGCCAGCAGTACGGGACGGAGCAATCAGCCCCAGCATTTT. Protein sequence: CASSTGRSNQPQHF.

The chain combines TRBV5-1 with TRBJ2-1, with 12 bases matching TRBD2. The CDR3 covers 17 residues. Looked up from germline, CDR1 is SGHRS and CDR2 is YFSETQ. Germline trimming cut 5 bases from V and 2 bases from J; bases unmatched to any gene: 8. CDR3: CASSYGLAGPAYNEQFF. For the CDR3, the DNA is TGCGCCAGCAGTTACGGACTAGCGGGGCCCGCCTACAATGAGCAGTTCTTC.

The rearrangement links TRBV2 to TRBJ1-1; no definite D call. Germline-derived CDR1 and CDR2 are SNHLY and FYNNEI. V was trimmed by 8 bases and J by 0 bases, leaving 10 bases between them. This CDR3 comprises 13 residues. The DNA of the CDR3 is TGTGCCAGCTGCCGATCCATGAACACTGAAGCTTTCTTT. It specifies CASCRSMNTEAFF.

The chain joins TRBV20-1 to TRBJ2-2, with 7 positions matching TRBD2. This CDR3 region has 16 residues. V lost 4 bases to trimming and J lost 0 bases; unmatched junction nucleotides: 8. The germline CDR1 and CDR2 sequences are DFQATT and SNEGSKA (reference sequence). The CDR3 protein is CSATDPSGANTGELFF. The CDR3 coding sequence is TGCAGTGCTACTGACCCTAGCGGAGCGAACACCGGGGAGCTGTTTTTT.